The T cell receptor (beta chain) under discussion was sequenced for a study of blood T cell repertoires in COVID-19. Germline V CDR1 and CDR2: MNHEY, SVGAGI. The ends were cut back, 0 bases at V and 7 bases at J, with 10 bases in the middle. The CDR3 is made up of 14 amino acids. Generated by immunoSEQ multiplex PCR, the TCRdb table keeps only in-frame clones and is missing some. The repertoire holds fewer than 350,000 clones, with 86% as singletons. This receptor was obtained from a woman in her 30s with COVID-19, enrolled during active disease. Sequenced material: peripheral blood. V gene TRBV6-5 combines with J gene TRBJ1-5; no definite D call. The chain's CDR3 is CASSYSSYSQPQHF. CDR3 bases: TGTGCCAGCAGTTACTCCTCATACAGCCAGCCCCAGCATTTT.